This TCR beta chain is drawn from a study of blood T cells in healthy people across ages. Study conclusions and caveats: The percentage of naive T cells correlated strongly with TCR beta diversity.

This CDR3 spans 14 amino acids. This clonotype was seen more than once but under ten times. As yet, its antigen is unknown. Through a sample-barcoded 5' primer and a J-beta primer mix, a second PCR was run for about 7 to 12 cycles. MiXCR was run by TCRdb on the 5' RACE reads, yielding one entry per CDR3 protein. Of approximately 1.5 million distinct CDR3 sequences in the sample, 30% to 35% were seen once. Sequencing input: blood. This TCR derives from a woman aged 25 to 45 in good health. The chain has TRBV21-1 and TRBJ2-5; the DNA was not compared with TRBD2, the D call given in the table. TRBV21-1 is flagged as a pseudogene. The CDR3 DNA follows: TGTGCCAGCAGCAAATGTTACGGGGAGGAGACCCAGTACTTC. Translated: CASSKCYGEETQYF.